This T cell receptor (beta chain) was captured by sequencing in a study of CD8 T cells in ankylosing spondylitis (dated by TCRdb to the late 2010s). Background on the whole study: The study profiled T cell receptor beta repertoires in healthy donors and ankylosing spondylitis patients to find disease-linked TCR variants. The whole study cohort included 108 healthy donors and 20 to 30 ankylosing spondylitis patients. Peripheral blood was sampled, and synovial fluid was also collected from ankylosing spondylitis patients.

Sequencing was carried out with an Illumina HiSeq 2500. TCR beta libraries were prepared by quantitative 5'-RACE with molecular barcodes. Per the authors' processing: Disease-linked TCR variants were identified with a new computational method built on a probabilistic model of VDJ rearrangement. Starting from the raw public reads, TCRdb applied fastp trimming at Q25, assembled clones with MiXCR and retained in-frame beta chains. Every CDR3 protein is listed once, alongside the most common genes and DNA of its rows. The V and J calls were not made by the authors but by TCRdb's processing. Within this sample are about 130,000 distinct CDR3 sequences, with roughly 13% of them counted one time only. The ten largest clones add up to roughly 3% of the sample. Details on this clonotype: No cognate antigen has been identified for it. Per-base qualities were not stored, and no clone one base away is much larger.

Study-level results and caveats: A TCR beta motif of several highly homologous amino acid variants appeared characteristic of blood from ankylosing spondylitis patients. Some motif variants were previously reported in synovial fluid and blood of reactive arthritis patients, suggesting common disease-initiation mechanisms. Significant enrichment of the disease-linked clones was reported in matched synovial fluid samples from ankylosing spondylitis patients. A CD8+ phenotype was shown by the disease-linked clones, which were found at relatively low frequencies in peripheral blood.

There are 13 amino acids in the CDR3, from cysteine to phenylalanine inclusive. Left in the record is the CDR3 DNA by itself, 39 bases read in frame from the first base. The germline V gene (reference sequence) provides CDR1 GTSNPN and CDR2 SVGIG. V lost 7 bases and J lost 4 bases, and the count of bases not matched to a germline gene is 8. This TCR was recovered from a female donor with ankylosing spondylitis or in good health (not recorded which). The receptor chain draws on TRBV30 and TRBJ1-1; TRBD1 aligns with 8 central bases. What was sequenced was blood, either unsorted or a sorted T cell fraction (not recorded which). At the DNA level, the sequence is TGTGCCTCCAGGACAGGGAAAGGCACTGAAGCTTTCTTT. This yields the protein CASRTGKGTEAFF.